This TCR beta chain is drawn from a study of blood T cells in healthy people across ages. Notes on the study in general: Investigators viewed diversity estimates from one million T cells as underestimates, the study reported. Unknown donor CMV status possibly confounded expanded clonotype changes.

As for this clonotype: The antigen remains unidentified.

The CDR3 extends over 14 amino acids. Trimming pared 8 bases from V and 1 base from J, leaving 15 bases between. Per germline, CDR1 MDHEN and CDR2 SYDVKM. Peripheral blood from each donor was collected in a volume of 8 to 10 milliliters. There were at least 6 micrograms of total RNA extracted from every sample. PCR was performed a second time for roughly 7 to 12 cycles using a sample-barcoded 5' primer and a J-beta primer mix. MiXCR, run by TCRdb on the 5' RACE reads, gives a single entry per CDR3 protein. The table lists about 1,500,000 distinct CDR3 sequences, approximately 30% of them singletons. The sample taken for sequencing was blood. This rearrangement joins TRBV28 to TRBJ2-7; D tentatively reads TRBD1 or TRBD2 (5 bases each). The clonotype originates from a woman aged 25 to 39 in good health. The CDR3: CASVTGTLSYEQYF. DNA of the CDR3: TGTGCCAGCGTAACCGGGACGCTGTCCTACGAGCAGTACTTC.